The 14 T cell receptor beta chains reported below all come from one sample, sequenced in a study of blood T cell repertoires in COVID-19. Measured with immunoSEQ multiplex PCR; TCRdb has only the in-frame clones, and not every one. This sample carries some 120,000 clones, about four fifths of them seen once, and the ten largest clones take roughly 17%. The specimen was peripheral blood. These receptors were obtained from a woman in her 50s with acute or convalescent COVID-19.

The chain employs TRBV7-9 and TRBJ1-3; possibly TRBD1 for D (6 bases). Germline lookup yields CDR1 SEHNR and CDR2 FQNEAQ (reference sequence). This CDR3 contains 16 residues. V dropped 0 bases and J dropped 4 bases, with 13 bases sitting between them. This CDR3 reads CASSLAAGAGGNTIYF. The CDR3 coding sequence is TGTGCCAGCAGCTTAGCAGCGGGGGCAGGAGGAAACACCATATATTTT. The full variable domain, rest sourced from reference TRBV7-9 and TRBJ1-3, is DTGVSQNPRHKITKRGQNVTFRCDPISEHNRLYWYRQTLGQGPEFLTYFQNEAQLEKSRLLSDRFSAERPKGSFSTLEIQRTEQGDSAMYLCASSLAAGAGGNTIYFGEGSWLTVV.

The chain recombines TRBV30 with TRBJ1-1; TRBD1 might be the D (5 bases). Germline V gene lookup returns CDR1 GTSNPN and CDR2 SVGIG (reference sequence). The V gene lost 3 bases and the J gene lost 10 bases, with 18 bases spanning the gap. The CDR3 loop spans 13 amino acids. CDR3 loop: CAWSALGGVGAFF. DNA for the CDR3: TGTGCCTGGAGCGCTCTTGGGGGGGTAGGAGCTTTCTTT. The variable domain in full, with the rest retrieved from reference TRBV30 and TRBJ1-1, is SQTIHQWPATLVQPVGSPLSLECTVEGTSNPNLYWYRQAAGRGLQLLFYSVGIGQISSEVPQNLSASRPQDRQFILSSKKLLLSDSGFYLCAWSALGGVGAFFGQGTRLTVV.

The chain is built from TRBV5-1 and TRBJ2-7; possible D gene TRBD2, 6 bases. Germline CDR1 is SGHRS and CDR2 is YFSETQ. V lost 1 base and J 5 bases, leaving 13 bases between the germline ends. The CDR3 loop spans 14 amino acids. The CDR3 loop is CASSLTYSSDEQYF. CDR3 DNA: TGCGCCAGCAGCTTGACCTACTCTAGCGACGAGCAGTACTTC.

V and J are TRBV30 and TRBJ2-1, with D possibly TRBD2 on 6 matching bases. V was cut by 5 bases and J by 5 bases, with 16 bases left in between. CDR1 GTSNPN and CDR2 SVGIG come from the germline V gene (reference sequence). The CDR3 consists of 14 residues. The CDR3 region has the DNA TGTGCCTGGCGGGGACTCTCCACGCACAATGAGCAGTTCTTC. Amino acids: CAWRGLSTHNEQFF.

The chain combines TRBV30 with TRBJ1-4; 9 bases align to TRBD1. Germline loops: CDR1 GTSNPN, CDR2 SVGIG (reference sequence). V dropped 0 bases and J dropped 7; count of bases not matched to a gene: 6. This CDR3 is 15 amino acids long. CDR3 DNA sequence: TGTGCCTGGAGTGTACAGACAGGGGGAGGTGAAAAACTGTTTTTT. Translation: CAWSVQTGGGEKLFF.

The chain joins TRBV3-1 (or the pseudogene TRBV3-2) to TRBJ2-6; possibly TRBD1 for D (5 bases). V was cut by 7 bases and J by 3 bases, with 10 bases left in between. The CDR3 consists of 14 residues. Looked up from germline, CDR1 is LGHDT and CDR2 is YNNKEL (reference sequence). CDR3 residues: CASTRDVGANVLTF. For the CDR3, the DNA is TGTGCCAGCACCAGGGATGTTGGGGCCAACGTCCTGACTTTC.

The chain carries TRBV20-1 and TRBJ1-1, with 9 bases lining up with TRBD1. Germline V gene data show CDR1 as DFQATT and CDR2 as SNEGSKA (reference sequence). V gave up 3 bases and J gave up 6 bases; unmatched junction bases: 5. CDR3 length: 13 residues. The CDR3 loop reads CSASGGQGAEAFF. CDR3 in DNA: TGCAGTGCTAGTGGGGGACAGGGCGCTGAAGCTTTCTTT.

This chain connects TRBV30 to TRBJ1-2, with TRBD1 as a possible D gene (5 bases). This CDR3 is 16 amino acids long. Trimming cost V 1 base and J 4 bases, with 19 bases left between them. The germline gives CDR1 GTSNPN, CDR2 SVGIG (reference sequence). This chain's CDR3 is CAWSALRGGVSYGYTF. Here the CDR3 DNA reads TGTGCCTGGAGTGCTCTCCGGGGAGGGGTCTCCTATGGCTACACCTTC.

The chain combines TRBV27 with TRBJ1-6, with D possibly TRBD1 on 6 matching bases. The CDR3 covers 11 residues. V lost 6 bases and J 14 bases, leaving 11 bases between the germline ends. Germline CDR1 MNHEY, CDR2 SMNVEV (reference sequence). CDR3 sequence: CASRTQGTLHF. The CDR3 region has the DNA TGTGCCAGCAGAACACAGGGAACCCTCCACTTT.

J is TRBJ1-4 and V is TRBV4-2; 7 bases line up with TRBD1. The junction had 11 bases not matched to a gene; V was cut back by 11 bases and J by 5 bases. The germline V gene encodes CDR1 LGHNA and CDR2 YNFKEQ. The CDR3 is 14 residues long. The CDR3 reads CASGLTGENEKLFF. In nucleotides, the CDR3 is TGTGCCTCCGGTTTAACAGGGGAGAATGAAAAACTGTTTTTT.

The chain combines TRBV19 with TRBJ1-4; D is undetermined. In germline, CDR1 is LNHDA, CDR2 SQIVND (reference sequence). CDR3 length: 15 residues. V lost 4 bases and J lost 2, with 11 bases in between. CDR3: CASSSPPETNEKLFF. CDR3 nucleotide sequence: TGTGCCAGTAGTAGCCCCCCGGAGACTAATGAAAAACTGTTTTTT.

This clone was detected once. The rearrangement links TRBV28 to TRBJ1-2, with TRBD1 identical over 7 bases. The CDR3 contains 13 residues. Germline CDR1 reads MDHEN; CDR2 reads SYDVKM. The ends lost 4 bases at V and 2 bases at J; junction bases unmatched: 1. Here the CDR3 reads CASSSGQNYGYTF. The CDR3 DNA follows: TGTGCCAGCAGTTCGGGACAGAACTATGGCTACACCTTC.

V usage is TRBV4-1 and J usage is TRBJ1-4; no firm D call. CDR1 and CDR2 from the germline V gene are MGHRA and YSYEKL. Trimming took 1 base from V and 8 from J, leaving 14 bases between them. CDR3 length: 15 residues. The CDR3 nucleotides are TGCGCCAGCAGCCAAGTTGCGGGGTCTGGGGAAAAACTGTTTTTT. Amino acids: CASSQVAGSGEKLFF.

CDR3 sequence (DNA): TGTGCCAGCAGCTTAGGAAGTCTGGGAGGGGCAGGAGATACGCAGTATTTT. Amino acid sequence: CASSLGSLGGAGDTQYF. The chain employs TRBV11-3 and TRBJ2-3, with 7 bases identical to TRBD2. The V segment lost 1 base and the J segment 5 bases; nucleotides outside the gene matches: 12. The CDR3 has 17 residues. CDR1 and CDR2 from the germline V gene are SGHNT and YENEEA.